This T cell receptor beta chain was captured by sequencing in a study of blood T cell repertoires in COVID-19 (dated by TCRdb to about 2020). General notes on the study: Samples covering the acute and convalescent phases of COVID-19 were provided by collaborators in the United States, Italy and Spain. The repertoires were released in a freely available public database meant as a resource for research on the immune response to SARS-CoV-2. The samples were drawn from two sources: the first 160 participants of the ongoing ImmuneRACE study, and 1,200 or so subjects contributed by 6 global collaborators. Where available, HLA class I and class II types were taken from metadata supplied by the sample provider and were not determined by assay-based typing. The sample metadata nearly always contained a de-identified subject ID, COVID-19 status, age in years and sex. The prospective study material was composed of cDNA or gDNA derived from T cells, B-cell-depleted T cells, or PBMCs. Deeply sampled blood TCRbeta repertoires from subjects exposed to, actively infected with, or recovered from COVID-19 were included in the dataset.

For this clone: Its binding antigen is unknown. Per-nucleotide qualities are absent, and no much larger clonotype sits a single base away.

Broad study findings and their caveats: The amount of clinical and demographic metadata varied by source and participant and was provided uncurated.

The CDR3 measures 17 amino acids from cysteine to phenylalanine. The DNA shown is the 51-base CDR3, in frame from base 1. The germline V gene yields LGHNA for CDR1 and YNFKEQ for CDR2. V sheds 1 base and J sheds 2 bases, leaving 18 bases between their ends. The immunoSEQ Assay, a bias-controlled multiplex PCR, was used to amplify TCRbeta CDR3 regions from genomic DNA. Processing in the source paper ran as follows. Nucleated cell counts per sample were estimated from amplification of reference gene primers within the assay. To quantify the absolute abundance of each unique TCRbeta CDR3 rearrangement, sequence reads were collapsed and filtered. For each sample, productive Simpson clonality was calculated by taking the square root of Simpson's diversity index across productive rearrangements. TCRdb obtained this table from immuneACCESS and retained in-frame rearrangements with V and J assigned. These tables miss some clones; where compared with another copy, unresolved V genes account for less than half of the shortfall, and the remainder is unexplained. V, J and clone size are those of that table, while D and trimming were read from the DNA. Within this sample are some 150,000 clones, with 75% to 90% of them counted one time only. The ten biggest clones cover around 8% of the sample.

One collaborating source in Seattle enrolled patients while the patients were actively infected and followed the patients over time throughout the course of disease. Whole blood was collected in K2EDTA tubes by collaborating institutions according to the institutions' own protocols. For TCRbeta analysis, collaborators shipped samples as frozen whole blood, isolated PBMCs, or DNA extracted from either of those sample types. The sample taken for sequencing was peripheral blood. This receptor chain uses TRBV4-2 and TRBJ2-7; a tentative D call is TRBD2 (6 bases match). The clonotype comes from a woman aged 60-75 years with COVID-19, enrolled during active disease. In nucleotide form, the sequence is TGTGCCAGCAGCCAAGGACCCACTAGCCTTGAGGCCTACGAGCAGTACTTC. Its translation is CASSQGPTSLEAYEQYF.